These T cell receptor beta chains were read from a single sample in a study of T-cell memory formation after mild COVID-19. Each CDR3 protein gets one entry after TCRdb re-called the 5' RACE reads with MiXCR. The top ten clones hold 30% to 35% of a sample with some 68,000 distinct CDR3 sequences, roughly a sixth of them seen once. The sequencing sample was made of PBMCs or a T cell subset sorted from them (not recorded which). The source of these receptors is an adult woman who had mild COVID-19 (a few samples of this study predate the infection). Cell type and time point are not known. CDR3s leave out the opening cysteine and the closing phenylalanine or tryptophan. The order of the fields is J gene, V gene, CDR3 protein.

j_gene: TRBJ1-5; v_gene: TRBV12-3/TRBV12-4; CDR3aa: ASSPPGFSNQPQH
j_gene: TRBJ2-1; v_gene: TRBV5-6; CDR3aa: ASSLASQIHEQF
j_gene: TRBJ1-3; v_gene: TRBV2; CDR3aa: ASREGTLSGNTIY
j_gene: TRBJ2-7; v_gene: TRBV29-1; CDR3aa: SVYPVGDLYEQY
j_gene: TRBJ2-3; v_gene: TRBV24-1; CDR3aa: ATSGPTSPDVDTQY
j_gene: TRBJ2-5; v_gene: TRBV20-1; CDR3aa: SAHPRALEETQY
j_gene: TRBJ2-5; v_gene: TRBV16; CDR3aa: ASSQYGNQETQY
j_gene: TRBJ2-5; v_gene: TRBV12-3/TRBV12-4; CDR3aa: ASSFPGRPETQY
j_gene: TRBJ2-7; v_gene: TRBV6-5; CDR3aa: ASSYSSPSGLPYEQY
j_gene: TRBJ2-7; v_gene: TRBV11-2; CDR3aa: ASSLFGRTSGRYEQY
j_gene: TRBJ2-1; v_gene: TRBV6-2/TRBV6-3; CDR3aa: ASRSGLLGYNEQF
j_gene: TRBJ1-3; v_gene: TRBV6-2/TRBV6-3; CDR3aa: ASRLTGSSGNTIY
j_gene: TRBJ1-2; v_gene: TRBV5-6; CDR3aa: ASLTVENYGYT
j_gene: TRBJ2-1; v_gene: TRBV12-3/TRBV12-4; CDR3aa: ASSSRDRIDDEQF
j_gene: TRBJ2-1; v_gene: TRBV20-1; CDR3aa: SAGGDSSYNEQF
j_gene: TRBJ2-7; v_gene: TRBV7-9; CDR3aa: ASSALLAGGLYEQY
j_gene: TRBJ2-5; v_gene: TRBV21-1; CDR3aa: ASSKEGVETQY